The 16 T cell receptor beta chains below all came from one sample that was sequenced in a study of cytomegalovirus exposure and HLA in healthy donors (dated by TCRdb to about 2017). Libraries were constructed by the immunoSEQ multiplex PCR assay. The multiplex PCR relied on a mix of 60 forward primers for TCR Vbeta segments and 13 reverse primers for TCR Jbeta segments. The table was pulled from immuneACCESS by TCRdb, which kept in-frame rearrangements only. Such tables lose some clones; where checked, under half of the loss comes from unresolved V genes, and the rest has no known cause. Here the sample has 95,000 to 110,000 clones; around 61% occur a single time. Around 3.5% of the sample goes to the ten largest clones. The source material was PBMCs. The receptors were gathered from a woman aged 45 to 65 in good health and CMV-seronegative.

This clone was counted between two and nine times. The chain combines TRBV28 with TRBJ2-2; TRBD2 agrees at 7 bases. The junction had 10 bases not matched to a gene; V was cut back by 7 bases and J by 2 bases. Per germline, CDR1 MDHEN and CDR2 SYDVKM. The CDR3 contains 16 residues. This chain's CDR3 is CASNLRGRVNTGELFF. CDR3 DNA: TGTGCCAGCAATCTCCGGGGGAGGGTAAACACCGGGGAGCTGTTTTTT.

There are a few counts of this clone. V is TRBV7-2 and J is TRBJ1-1; D call uncertain. V was clipped by 2 bases and J by 0 bases, with 13 bases between them. Germline V gene sequence: CDR1 SGHTA, CDR2 FQGNSA. This CDR3 contains 16 residues. CDR3 DNA: TGTGCCAGCAGCTTACTAGGTCTCGTAGTGAACACTGAAGCTTTCTTT. Protein sequence: CASSLLGLVVNTEAFF.

A note on this clone: Because it lacks the conserved phenylalanine or tryptophan at the end, this CDR3 is likely a read error. The limits of the CDR3 on the DNA are not certain, so only TCRdb's listed CDR3 is given. The J gene is TRBJ1-2, the V gene TRBV2; TRBD1 was called by the table and not checked on the DNA. Germline V gene data show CDR1 as SNHLY and CDR2 as FYNNEI. The CDR3 extends over 12 residues, inclusive of both ends. CDR3 in amino acids: CASSRTGRDRLL.

The rearrangement links TRBV10-3 to TRBJ2-1; 15 bases are a match to TRBD2. Losses at the gene ends were 8 bases for V and 8 bases for J; bases not matched to a gene: 10. CDR1 is ENHRY and CDR2 is SYGVKD in the germline V gene. The CDR3 runs 16 residues. The CDR3 bases are TGTGCCATCTCTGGGACTAGCGGGGGGCCCTATCATGAGCAGTTCTTC. This gives the protein CAISGTSGGPYHEQFF.

The genes are TRBV7-2 and TRBJ2-1, with no clear D. CDR3 size: 13 residues. V lost 1 base to trimming and J lost 9 bases, with 10 bases between them. Germline V gene sequence: CDR1 SGHTA, CDR2 FQGNSA. DNA of the CDR3: TGTGCCAGCAGCTTAGTGCAGGAAGTTGAGCAGTTCTTC. It encodes CASSLVQEVEQFF.

A few counts support this clone. The V and J genes are TRBV18 and TRBJ2-1; D call uncertain. The CDR3 extends over 12 amino acids. Germline V CDR1 and CDR2: KGHSH, LQKENI. V gave up 0 bases and J gave up 9 bases, with 6 bases separating them. Here the CDR3 reads CASSPPSLEQFF. The CDR3 region has the DNA TGTGCCAGCTCACCACCGTCTCTTGAGCAGTTCTTC.

The genes are TRBV18 and TRBJ2-5, with TRBD2 matching 13 bases. CDR1 and CDR2 from the germline V gene are KGHSH and LQKENI. J gave up 2 bases and V 2 bases, and 5 bases lay outside the gene matches. The CDR3 length is 17 residues. The CDR3 DNA sequence: TGTGCCAGCTCACCAGGCCCGGGACTAGCGGGGCAAGAGACCCAGTACTTC. Its protein is CASSPGPGLAGQETQYF. Looking up the rest from reference TRBV18 and TRBJ2-5 gives the full variable domain: NAGVMQNPRHLVRRRGQEARLRCSPMKGHSHVYWYRQLPEEGLKFMVYLQKENIIDESGMPKERFSAEFPKEGPSILRIQQVVRGDSAAYFCASSPGPGLAGQETQYFGPGTRLLVL.

The chain joins TRBV7-8 to TRBJ1-6, with a weak D call TRBD1 (6 bases). The CDR3 consists of 16 residues. V was shortened by 7 bases and J by 7 bases, with 20 bases between the two germline ends. Germline-derived CDR1 and CDR2 are SGHVS and FQNEAQ. In DNA, the CDR3 is TGTGCCAGCACCGCCGGGCCGGACAGCCGGAATTCACCCCTCCACTTT. It is translated as CASTAGPDSRNSPLHF.

V usage is TRBV19 and J usage is TRBJ2-7, with TRBD1 matching 8 bases. Germline CDR1 is LNHDA and CDR2 is SQIVND (reference sequence). V lost 5 bases and J lost 2; bases outside the gene matches: 5. CDR3 length: 14 residues. The CDR3 reads CASSDRTGTYEQYF. CDR3 in DNA: TGTGCCAGTAGTGACCGGACAGGGACCTACGAGCAGTACTTC.

The V call is TRBV6-5, the J call TRBJ2-7; 7 positions agree with TRBD1. Trimming at V came to 2 bases and at J to 7 bases, leaving 5 bases not matched to a gene. Per germline, CDR1 MNHEY and CDR2 SVGAGI. The CDR3 loop spans 13 amino acids. The CDR3 bases are TGTGCCAGCAGTTACGACAGGGTCGGGGAGCAGTACTTC. The encoded protein is CASSYDRVGEQYF.

DNA of the CDR3: TGTGCCAGCAGCTTCGGGGATCAGCCCCAGCATTTT. Translated, it gives CASSFGDQPQHF. This sequence joins TRBV5-4 and TRBJ1-5; D is unclear. Per germline, CDR1 SGHNT and CDR2 YYREEE (reference sequence). Trimming removed 2 bases from V and 5 bases from J, with 5 bases in between. CDR3 length: 12 residues.

This rearrangement joins TRBV5-1 to TRBJ1-6, with D possibly TRBD1 on 6 matching bases. CDR1 and CDR2 (germline): SGHRS, YFSETQ. V was shortened by 0 bases and J by 0 bases, with 16 bases between the two germline ends. This CDR3 is built from 19 residues. The CDR3 DNA is TGCGCCAGCAGCTTGGCCGTGACAGGCCCCAGCTCCTATAATTCACCCCTCCACTTT. As protein: CASSLAVTGPSSYNSPLHF.

The chain carries TRBV5-1 and TRBJ2-1, with D perhaps TRBD2 (6 bases). Trimming took off 1 base at V and 2 bases at J, with 13 bases between the two ends. CDR1 is SGHRS and CDR2 is YFSETQ in the germline V gene. This CDR3 spans 16 amino acids. Here the CDR3 reads CASSLNLATPYNEQFF. In DNA form, the CDR3 reads TGCGCCAGCAGCTTGAACCTAGCGACTCCCTACAATGAGCAGTTCTTC.

This clone has only a few counts. The V gene is TRBV2, the J gene TRBJ1-1; 8 bases are a match to TRBD1. The V segment lost 2 bases and the J segment 2 bases; nucleotides outside the gene matches: 10. Germline values: CDR1 SNHLY, CDR2 FYNNEI. The CDR3 length is 17 residues. CDR3 coding DNA: TGTGCCAGCAGTGAATCTGAGGACAGGGCGAGAAACACTGAAGCTTTCTTT. This codes for CASSESEDRARNTEAFF.

Only a few counts were recorded for this clone. V is TRBV10-3 and J is TRBJ1-1, with 7 bases fitting TRBD1. Looked up from germline, CDR1 is ENHRY and CDR2 is SYGVKD. Trimming removed 9 bases from V and 0 bases from J; junction bases left unmatched: 13. CDR3 length: 16 amino acids. As DNA, the CDR3 is TGTGCCATTCAAGCGGGAGACAGGGCAATGAACACTGAAGCTTTCTTT. Its translation is CAIQAGDRAMNTEAFF.

In DNA form, the CDR3 reads TGTGCCTGGAGTGTAGGTCCGGGACACAACTACGAGCAGTACTTC. The encoded protein is CAWSVGPGHNYEQYF. This chain connects TRBV30 to TRBJ2-7; D might be TRBD1 (6 bases). CDR3 size: 15 residues. Trimming removed 0 bases at V and 3 bases at J, with 15 bases between. CDR1 is GTSNPN and CDR2 is SVGIG in the germline V gene (reference sequence).